Presented here are 22 T cell receptor beta chains from one specimen sequenced in a study of T cell changes during pregnancy in multiple sclerosis. TCRdb keeps only in-frame clones here, not all; method: immunoSEQ multiplex PCR. In the table there are some 30,000 clones, 91% of which are singletons. Sample: CD8+ T cells from peripheral blood mononuclear cells, taken in the second trimester of pregnancy. The receptors shown here come from a female donor in good health, enrolled as a control in a pregnancy study.

This sequence joins TRBV10-2 and TRBJ2-3; 7 nucleotides align to TRBD2. CDR3 length equals 16 residues. Unmatched junction bases numbered 6, after V lost 2 bases and J lost 1 base. CDR1 is WSHSY, CDR2 SAAADI, per germline. DNA for the CDR3: TGCGCCAGCAGTGAGCGGGGCGGGGGTGGCACAGATACGCAGTATTTT. This sequence encodes CASSERGGGGTDTQYF.

The J gene is TRBJ2-7, the V gene TRBV13; D is possibly TRBD2 (6 bases). V gave up 3 bases and J gave up 0 bases, with 6 bases separating them. There are 13 residues in the CDR3. Germline V gives CDR1 PRHDT, CDR2 FYEKMQ (reference sequence). As DNA, the CDR3 is TGTGCCAGCAGCTTCGGGAGCTCCTACGAGCAGTACTTC. Amino acids: CASSFGSSYEQYF.

The chain carries TRBV4-3 and TRBJ1-6; D ambiguous. The CDR3 contains 15 residues. Deletions cut 1 base from V and 8 bases from J, with 12 bases between. CDR1 and CDR2 from the germline V gene are LGHNA and YSLEER. CDR3 sequence (DNA): TGCGCCAGCAGCCAAGTCTTGGCTGCGGATTCACCCCTCCACTTT. Protein: CASSQVLAADSPLHF.

V gene TRBV27 combines with J gene TRBJ2-7; D is perhaps TRBD2 (6 bases). V dropped 2 bases and J dropped 0 bases, with 8 bases sitting between them. Germline values: CDR1 MNHEY, CDR2 SMNVEV (reference sequence). This CDR3 is built from 14 residues. CDR3 residues: CASSLLGLSYEQYF. In DNA form, the CDR3 reads TGTGCCAGCAGTTTACTGGGACTCTCCTACGAGCAGTACTTC.

The rearrangement uses TRBV13 and TRBJ1-3; D is ambiguous. CDR1 and CDR2 from the germline V gene are PRHDT and FYEKMQ (reference sequence). Trimming stripped 0 bases from V and 2 bases from J, with 5 bases between. The CDR3 has 14 residues. This CDR3 is CASSLGGAGNTIYF. Here the CDR3 DNA reads TGTGCCAGCAGCTTAGGGGGAGCTGGAAACACCATATATTTT.

This sequence joins TRBV10-2 and TRBJ1-2; the D gene is possibly TRBD1 (5 bases). The V end was cut by 5 bases, the J end by 4 bases, with 11 bases between. This CDR3 comprises 13 residues. The germline V gene has CDR1 WSHSY and CDR2 SAAADI. CDR3 sequence reads: CASSLDRGYGYTF. The DNA of the CDR3 is TGCGCCAGCAGTCTTGACAGAGGCTATGGCTACACCTTC.

The rearrangement uses TRBV14 and TRBJ1-1; D not resolved. The germline gives CDR1 SGHDN, CDR2 FVKESK. V dropped 1 base and J dropped 1 base, with 22 bases sitting between them. The CDR3 covers 19 residues. The CDR3 loop reads CASSQAGVFVGIPNTEAFF. CDR3 DNA: TGTGCCAGCAGCCAAGCCGGGGTCTTCGTAGGAATCCCGAACACTGAAGCTTTCTTT.

The rearrangement links TRBV29-1 to TRBJ1-1, with 7 bases matching TRBD1. The CDR3 extends over 14 amino acids. Germline loops: CDR1 SQVTM, CDR2 ANQGSEA. J was trimmed by 6 bases and V by 6 bases; bases with no gene match: 13. The CDR3 spells CSVATDRVPAEAFF. As DNA, the CDR3 is TGCAGCGTGGCGACCGACAGGGTACCCGCTGAAGCTTTCTTT.

The chain employs TRBV6-5 and TRBJ1-5, with D maybe TRBD1 (5 bases). Trimming removed 6 bases from V and 11 bases from J, with 20 bases in between. Germline V CDR1 and CDR2: MNHEY, SVGAGI. The CDR3 extends over 14 amino acids. The CDR3 protein is CASSNRDSPEAQHF. CDR3 coding DNA: TGTGCCAGCAGCAACCGGGACTCCCCAGAGGCCCAGCATTTT.

The rearrangement links TRBV7-3 to TRBJ1-1; 9 bases agree with TRBD1. The ends lost 5 bases at V and 5 bases at J; junction bases unmatched: 12. CDR3 size: 16 residues. Looked up from germline, CDR1 is SGHTA and CDR2 is FQGTGA. The CDR3 loop reads CASSPLTGGLDTEAFF. The CDR3 DNA sequence: TGTGCCAGCAGCCCACTGACAGGGGGTCTTGATACTGAAGCTTTCTTT.

There are a few counts of this clone. The chain recombines TRBV4-3 with TRBJ2-1; 12 bases are a match to TRBD2. This CDR3 comprises 16 residues. The junction had 6 bases not matched to a gene; V was cut back by 1 base and J by 8 bases. Germline loops: CDR1 LGHNA, CDR2 YSLEER. The CDR3 loop reads CASSQVPSGGADEQFF. DNA for the CDR3: TGCGCCAGCAGCCAAGTGCCTAGCGGGGGGGCCGATGAGCAGTTCTTC.

This clone was found once. This chain connects TRBV2 to TRBJ2-5; 12 bases fit TRBD2. In germline, CDR1 is SNHLY, CDR2 FYNNEI. The length of the CDR3 is 16 residues. Trimming cost V 6 bases and J 9 bases; bases outside gene matches: 14. CDR3 in DNA: TGTGCCAGCAGCGCCGGGACTAGCGGGCCCACATGGGCCCAGTACTTC. The encoded protein is CASSAGTSGPTWAQYF.

This chain links TRBV7-6 with TRBJ2-2; 7 nucleotides agree with TRBD1. This CDR3 is 14 amino acids long. The junction had 2 bases not matched to a gene; V was cut back by 4 bases and J by 3 bases. Germline V gene sequence: CDR1 SGHVS, CDR2 FNYEAQ. The CDR3 loop is CASSSTGDTGELFF. As DNA, the CDR3 is TGTGCCAGCAGCTCCACAGGGGACACCGGGGAGCTGTTTTTT.

In its sample, this clone was seen a few times. This chain links TRBV4-2 with TRBJ1-1; 9 nucleotides line up with TRBD1. Germline loops: CDR1 LGHNA, CDR2 YNFKEQ. The CDR3 covers 15 residues. V lost 4 bases to trimming and J lost 5 bases; unmatched junction nucleotides: 8. The DNA of the CDR3 is TGTGCCAGCAGCCTGTCCGGACAGGGGAGAACTGAAGCTTTCTTT. Its translation is CASSLSGQGRTEAFF.

Written as DNA, the CDR3 is TGTGCCAGCAGATCAATGACTAGCTCGGGCTACGAGCAGTACTTC. Translated, it gives CASRSMTSSGYEQYF. The gene calls are TRBV6-5 and TRBJ2-7; 7 bases are shared with TRBD2. Germline trimming cut 6 bases from V and 3 bases from J; bases unmatched to any gene: 11. Germline V gives CDR1 MNHEY, CDR2 SVGAGI. The CDR3 is 15 residues long.

Points on this clone: The sample holds other DNA sequences that translate to the same CDR3. The chain recombines TRBV27 with TRBJ2-7; D possibly corresponds to TRBD2 (6 bases). CDR1 MNHEY and CDR2 SMNVEV come from the germline V gene (reference sequence). This CDR3 is built from 14 residues. The ends were cut back, 6 bases at V and 3 bases at J, with 15 bases in the middle. Here the CDR3 DNA reads TGTGCCAGCAGCGTAGATACGGGGGTCTACGAGCAGTACTTC. This translates into CASSVDTGVYEQYF.

The chain joins TRBV27 to TRBJ1-4, with a tentative D call TRBD1 (5 bases). Germline values: CDR1 MNHEY, CDR2 SMNVEV (reference sequence). Trimming cost V 9 bases and J 4 bases, with 12 bases left between them. The CDR3 runs to 13 residues. The CDR3 loop reads CASRGGINEKLFF. DNA of the CDR3: TGTGCCAGTAGGGGAGGAATTAATGAAAAACTGTTTTTT.

The rearrangement uses TRBV9 and TRBJ1-5, with D possibly TRBD1 on 5 matching bases. V was shortened by 3 bases and J by 1 base, with 17 bases between the two germline ends. Germline values: CDR1 SGDLS, CDR2 YYNGEE. The length of the CDR3 is 17 residues. The CDR3 sequence is CASSGGGWGRSNQPQHF. CDR3 nucleotides: TGTGCCAGCAGCGGGGGGGGTTGGGGAAGGAGCAATCAGCCCCAGCATTTT.

The chain is built from TRBV25-1 and TRBJ1-1; D is uncertain. Germline V gene sequence: CDR1 MGHDK, CDR2 SYGVNS. V gave up 5 bases and J gave up 7 bases, with 11 bases separating them. The CDR3 totals 12 residues. The CDR3 is CASSPQENEAFF. The CDR3, as DNA: TGTGCCAGCAGTCCTCAGGAAAATGAAGCTTTCTTT. Full variable domain (remainder filled in from reference TRBV25-1 and TRBJ1-1): EADIYQTPRYLVIGTGKKITLECSQTMGHDKMYWYQQDPGMELHLIHYSYGVNSTEKGDLSSESTVSRIRTEHFPLTLESARPSHTSQYLCASSPQENEAFFGQGTRLTVV.

This clone has just one count. The chain combines TRBV2 with TRBJ2-5, with 11 bases aligning to TRBD2. Germline CDR1 is SNHLY and CDR2 is FYNNEI. Germline trimming cut 1 base from V and 4 bases from J; bases unmatched to any gene: 5. CDR3 length: 16 residues. The CDR3 is CASSEVAGGLGETQYF. The CDR3 nucleotides are TGTGCCAGCAGTGAAGTAGCGGGGGGGTTGGGAGAGACCCAGTACTTC.

This chain links TRBV7-8 with TRBJ1-1; 8 bases fit TRBD1. Germline V lookup: CDR1 SGHVS, CDR2 FQNEAQ. V lost 1 base, J lost 4 bases, and 17 bases stayed unmatched. The CDR3 consists of 19 residues. In nucleotides, the CDR3 is TGTGCCAGCAGCTTAGGTTTTGACAGGGGTGGCACCTGGGGCACTGAAGCTTTCTTT. The encoded protein is CASSLGFDRGGTWGTEAFF.

The rearrangement joins TRBV19 to TRBJ1-1, with D possibly being TRBD1 (5 bases). The CDR3 is made up of 12 amino acids. Germline CDR1 LNHDA, CDR2 SQIVND (reference sequence). Trimming removed 6 bases at V and 11 bases at J, with 16 bases between. The CDR3 is CASSLSGDEAFF. The CDR3 DNA follows: TGTGCCAGTAGCCTCTCGGGGGATGAGGCTTTCTTT.